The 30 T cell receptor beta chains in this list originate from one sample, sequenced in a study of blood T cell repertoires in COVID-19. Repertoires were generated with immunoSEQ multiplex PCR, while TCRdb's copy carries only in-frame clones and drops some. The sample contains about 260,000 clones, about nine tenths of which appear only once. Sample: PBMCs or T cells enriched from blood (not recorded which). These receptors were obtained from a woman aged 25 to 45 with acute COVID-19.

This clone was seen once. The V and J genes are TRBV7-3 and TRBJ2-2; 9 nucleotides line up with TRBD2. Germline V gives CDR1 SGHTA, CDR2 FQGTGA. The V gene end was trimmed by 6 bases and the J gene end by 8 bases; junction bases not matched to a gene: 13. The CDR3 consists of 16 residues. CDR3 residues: CASRQGGSGSTGELFF. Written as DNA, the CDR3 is TGTGCCAGCAGGCAAGGGGGTAGCGGGAGTACTGGGGAGCTGTTTTTT.

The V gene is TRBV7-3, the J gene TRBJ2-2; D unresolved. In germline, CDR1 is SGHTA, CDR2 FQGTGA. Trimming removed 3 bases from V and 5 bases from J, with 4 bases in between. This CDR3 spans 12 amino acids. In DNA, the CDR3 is TGTGCCAGCAGCTTGAGTACCGGGGAGCTGTTTTTT. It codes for CASSLSTGELFF.

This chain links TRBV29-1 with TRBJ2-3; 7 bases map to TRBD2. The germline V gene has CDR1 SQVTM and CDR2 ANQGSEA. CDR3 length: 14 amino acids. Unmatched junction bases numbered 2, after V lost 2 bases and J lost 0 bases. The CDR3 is CSVEHSGSTDTQYF. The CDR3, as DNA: TGCAGCGTTGAACATAGCGGGAGCACAGATACGCAGTATTTT.

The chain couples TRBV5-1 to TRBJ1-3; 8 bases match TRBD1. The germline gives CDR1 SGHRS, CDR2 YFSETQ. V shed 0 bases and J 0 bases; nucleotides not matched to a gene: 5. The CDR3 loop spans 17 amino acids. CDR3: CASSLEGDRSSGNTIYF. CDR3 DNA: TGCGCCAGCAGCTTGGAGGGGGACAGGTCCTCTGGAAACACCATATATTTT.

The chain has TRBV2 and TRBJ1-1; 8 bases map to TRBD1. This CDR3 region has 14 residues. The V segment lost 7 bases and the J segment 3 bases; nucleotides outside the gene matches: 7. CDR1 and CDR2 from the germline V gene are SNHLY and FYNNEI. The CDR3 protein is CASNTGTGYTEAFF. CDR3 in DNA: TGTGCCAGCAACACCGGGACAGGATACACTGAAGCTTTCTTT.

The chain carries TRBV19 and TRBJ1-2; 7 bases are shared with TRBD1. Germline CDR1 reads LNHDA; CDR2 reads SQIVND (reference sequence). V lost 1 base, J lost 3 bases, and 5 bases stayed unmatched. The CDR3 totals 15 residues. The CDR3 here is CASSIALGQYYGYTF. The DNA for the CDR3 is TGTGCCAGTAGTATAGCCCTGGGACAGTACTATGGCTACACCTTC.

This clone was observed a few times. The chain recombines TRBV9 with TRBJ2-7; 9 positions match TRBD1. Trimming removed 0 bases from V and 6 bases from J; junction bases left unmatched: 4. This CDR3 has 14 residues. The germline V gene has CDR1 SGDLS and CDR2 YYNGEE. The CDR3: CASSVGGQGGEQYF. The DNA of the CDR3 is TGTGCCAGCAGCGTAGGGGGACAGGGCGGCGAGCAGTACTTC.

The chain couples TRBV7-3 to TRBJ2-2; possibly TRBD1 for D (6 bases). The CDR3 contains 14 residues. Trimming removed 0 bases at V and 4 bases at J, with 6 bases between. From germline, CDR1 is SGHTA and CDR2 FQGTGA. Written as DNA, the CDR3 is TGTGCCAGCAGCTTAACCAGGGGCACCGGGGAGCTGTTTTTT. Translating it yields CASSLTRGTGELFF.

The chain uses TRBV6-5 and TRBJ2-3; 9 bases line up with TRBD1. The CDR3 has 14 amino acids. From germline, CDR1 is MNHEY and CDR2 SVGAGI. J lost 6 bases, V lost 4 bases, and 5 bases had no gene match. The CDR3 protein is CASSFNRGRDTQYF. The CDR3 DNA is TGTGCCAGCAGTTTCAACAGGGGGCGGGATACGCAGTATTTT.

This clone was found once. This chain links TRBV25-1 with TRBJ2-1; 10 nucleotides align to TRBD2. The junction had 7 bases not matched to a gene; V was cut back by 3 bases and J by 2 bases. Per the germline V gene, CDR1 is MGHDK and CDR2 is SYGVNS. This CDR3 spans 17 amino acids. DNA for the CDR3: TGTGCCAGCAGTGAGAGGGGACTAGCGAAAACCTACAATGAGCAGTTCTTC. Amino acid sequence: CASSERGLAKTYNEQFF.

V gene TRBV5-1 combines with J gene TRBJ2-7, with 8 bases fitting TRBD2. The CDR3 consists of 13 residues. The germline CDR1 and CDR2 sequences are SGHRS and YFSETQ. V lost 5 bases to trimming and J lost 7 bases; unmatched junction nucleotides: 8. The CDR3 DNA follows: TGCGCCAGCAGTCTTAGCGGGACTGATGAGCAGTACTTC. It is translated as CASSLSGTDEQYF.

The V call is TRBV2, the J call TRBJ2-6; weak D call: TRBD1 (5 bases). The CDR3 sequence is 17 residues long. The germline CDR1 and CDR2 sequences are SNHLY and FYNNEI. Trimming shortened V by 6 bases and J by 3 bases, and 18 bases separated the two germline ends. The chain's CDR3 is CASSGFLRVGGANVLTF. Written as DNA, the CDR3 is TGTGCCAGCAGCGGATTCCTCAGGGTCGGTGGGGCCAACGTCCTGACTTTC.

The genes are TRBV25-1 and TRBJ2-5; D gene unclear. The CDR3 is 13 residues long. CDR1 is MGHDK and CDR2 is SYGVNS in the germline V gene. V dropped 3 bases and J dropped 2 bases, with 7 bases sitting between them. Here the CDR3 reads CASSDRVQETQYF. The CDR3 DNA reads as TGTGCCAGCAGTGATCGGGTGCAAGAGACCCAGTACTTC. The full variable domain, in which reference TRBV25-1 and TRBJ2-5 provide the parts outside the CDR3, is EADIYQTPRYLVIGTGKKITLECSQTMGHDKMYWYQQDPGMELHLIHYSYGVNSTEKGDLSSESTVSRIRTEHFPLTLESARPSHTSQYLCASSDRVQETQYFGPGTRLLVL.

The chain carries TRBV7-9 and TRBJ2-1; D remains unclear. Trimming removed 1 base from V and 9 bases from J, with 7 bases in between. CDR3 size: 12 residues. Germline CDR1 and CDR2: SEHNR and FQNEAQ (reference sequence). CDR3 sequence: CASSLVSLEQFF. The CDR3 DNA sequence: TGTGCCAGCAGCTTAGTTTCTCTTGAGCAGTTCTTC.

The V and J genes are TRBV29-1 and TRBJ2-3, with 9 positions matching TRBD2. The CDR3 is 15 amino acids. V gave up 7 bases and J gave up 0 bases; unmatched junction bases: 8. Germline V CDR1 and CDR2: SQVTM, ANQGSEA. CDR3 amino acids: CSGTTSGRSTDTQYF. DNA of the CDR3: TGCAGCGGAACGACTAGCGGTAGGAGCACAGATACGCAGTATTTT.

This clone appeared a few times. The CDR3 nucleotides are TGTGCCAGTAGTCCACTGACAGGGGTCGACCGGGAGAACACTGAAGCTTTCTTT. Translation gives CASSPLTGVDRENTEAFF. The chain employs TRBV19 and TRBJ1-1; 8 bases are shared with TRBD1. Trimming at V came to 5 bases and at J to 1 base, leaving 15 bases not matched to a gene. Germline loops: CDR1 LNHDA, CDR2 SQIVND (reference sequence). This CDR3 contains 18 residues.

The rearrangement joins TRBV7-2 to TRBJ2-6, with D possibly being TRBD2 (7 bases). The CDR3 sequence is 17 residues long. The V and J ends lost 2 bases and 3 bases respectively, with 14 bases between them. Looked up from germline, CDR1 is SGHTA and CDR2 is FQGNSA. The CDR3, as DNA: TGTGCCAGCAGCTTACACAGGGTAGCGGGTGGGGCCAACGTCCTGACTTTC. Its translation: CASSLHRVAGGANVLTF. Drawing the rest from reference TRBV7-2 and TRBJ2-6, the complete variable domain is GAGVSQSPSNKVTEKGKDVELRCDPISGHTALYWYRQSLGQGLEFLIYFQGNSAPDKSGLPSDRFSAERTGGSVSTLTIQRTQQEDSAVYLCASSLHRVAGGANVLTFGAGSRLTVL.

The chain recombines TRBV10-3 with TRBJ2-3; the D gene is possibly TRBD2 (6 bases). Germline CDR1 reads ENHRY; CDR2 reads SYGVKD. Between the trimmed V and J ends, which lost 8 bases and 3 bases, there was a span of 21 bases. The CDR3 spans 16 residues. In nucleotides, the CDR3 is TGTGCCATCTCCAACTGGGGAGGCGGGAAGACAGATACGCAGTATTTT. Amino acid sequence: CAISNWGGGKTDTQYF.

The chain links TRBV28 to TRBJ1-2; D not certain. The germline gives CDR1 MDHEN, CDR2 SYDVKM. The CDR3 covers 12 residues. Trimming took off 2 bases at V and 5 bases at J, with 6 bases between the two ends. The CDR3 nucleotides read TGTGCCAGCAGTTTAGGCGGTTATGGCTACACCTTC. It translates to CASSLGGYGYTF.

Here the CDR3 DNA reads TGCGCCAGCAGCTTGTCCTCTCAGGGGCTTTCCTACGAGCAGTACTTC. Its translation: CASSLSSQGLSYEQYF. The chain employs TRBV5-1 and TRBJ2-7; tentatively, D is TRBD1 (6 bases). The germline V and J ends were trimmed by 1 base and 1 base, with 15 bases remaining between them. This CDR3 region has 16 residues. In germline, CDR1 is SGHRS, CDR2 YFSETQ.

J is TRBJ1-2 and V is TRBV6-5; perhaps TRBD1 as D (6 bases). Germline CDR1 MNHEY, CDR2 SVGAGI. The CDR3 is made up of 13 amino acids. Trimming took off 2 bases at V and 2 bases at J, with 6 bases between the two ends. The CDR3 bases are TGTGCCAGCAGTTACACAGGGAACTATGGCTACACCTTC. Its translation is CASSYTGNYGYTF.

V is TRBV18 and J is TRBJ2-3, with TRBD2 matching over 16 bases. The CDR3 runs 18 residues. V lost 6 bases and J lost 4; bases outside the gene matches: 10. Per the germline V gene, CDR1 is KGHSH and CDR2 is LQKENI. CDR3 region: CASSEGLAGGPGPDTQYF. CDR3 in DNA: TGTGCCAGCTCCGAGGGACTAGCGGGAGGGCCCGGCCCAGATACGCAGTATTTT.

CDR3: CASSSGQKINEQYF. CDR3 in DNA: TGTGCCAGCAGTTCTGGGCAGAAAATCAACGAGCAGTACTTC. The chain has TRBV28 and TRBJ2-7; D remains unclear. The V gene lost 4 bases and the J gene lost 5 bases, with 15 bases spanning the gap. This CDR3 is 14 amino acids long. CDR1 and CDR2 (germline): MDHEN, SYDVKM. The full variable domain, completed using reference TRBV28 and TRBJ2-7, is DVKVTQSSRYLVKRTGEKVFLECVQDMDHENMFWYRQDPGLGLRLIYFSYDVKMKEKGDIPEGYSVSREKKERFSLILESASTNQTSMYLCASSSGQKINEQYFGPGTRLTVT.

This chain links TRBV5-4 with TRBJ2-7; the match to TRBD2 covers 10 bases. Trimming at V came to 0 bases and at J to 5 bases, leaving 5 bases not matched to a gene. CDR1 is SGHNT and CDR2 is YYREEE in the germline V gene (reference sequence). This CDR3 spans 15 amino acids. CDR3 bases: TGTGCCAGCAGCTTGGCGGCTAGCGGGAGCGACGAGCAGTACTTC. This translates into CASSLAASGSDEQYF.

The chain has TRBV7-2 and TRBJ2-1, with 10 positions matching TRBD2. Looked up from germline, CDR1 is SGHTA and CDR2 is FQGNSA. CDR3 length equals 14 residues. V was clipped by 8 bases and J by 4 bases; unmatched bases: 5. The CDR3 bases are TGTGCCAGCCAGAGGACTAGCGGATACAATGAGCAGTTCTTC. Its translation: CASQRTSGYNEQFF. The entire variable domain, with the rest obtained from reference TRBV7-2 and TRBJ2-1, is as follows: GAGVSQSPSNKVTEKGKDVELRCDPISGHTALYWYRQSLGQGLEFLIYFQGNSAPDKSGLPSDRFSAERTGGSVSTLTIQRTQQEDSAVYLCASQRTSGYNEQFFGPGTRLTVL.

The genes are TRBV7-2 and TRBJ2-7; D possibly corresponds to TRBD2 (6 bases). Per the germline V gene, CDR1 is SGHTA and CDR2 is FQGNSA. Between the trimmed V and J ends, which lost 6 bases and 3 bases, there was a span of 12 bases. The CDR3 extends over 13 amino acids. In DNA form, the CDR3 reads TGTGCCAGCAGATCCGGGACTGGCTACGAGCAGTACTTC. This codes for CASRSGTGYEQYF.

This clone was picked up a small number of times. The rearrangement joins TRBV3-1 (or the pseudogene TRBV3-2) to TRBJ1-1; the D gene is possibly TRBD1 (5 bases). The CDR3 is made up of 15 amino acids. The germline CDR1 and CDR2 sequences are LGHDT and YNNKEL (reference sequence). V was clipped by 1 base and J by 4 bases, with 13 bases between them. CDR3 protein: CASSQGSWGGTEAFF. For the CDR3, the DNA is TGTGCCAGCAGCCAAGGCTCTTGGGGGGGCACTGAAGCTTTCTTT.

CDR3 sequence: CASSSGGASHYGYTF. In DNA form, the CDR3 reads TGTGCCAGCAGTTCAGGGGGCGCTTCACACTATGGCTACACCTTC. The chain employs TRBV28 and TRBJ1-2, with 8 bases identical to TRBD1. Germline trimming cut 4 bases from V and 3 bases from J; bases unmatched to any gene: 7. The CDR3 is 15 residues long. The germline V gene encodes CDR1 MDHEN and CDR2 SYDVKM.

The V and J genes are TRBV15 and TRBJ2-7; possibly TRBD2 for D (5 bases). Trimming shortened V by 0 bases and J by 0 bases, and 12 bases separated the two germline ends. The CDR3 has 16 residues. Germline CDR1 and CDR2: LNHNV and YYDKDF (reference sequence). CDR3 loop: CATSRDTGMSSYEQYF. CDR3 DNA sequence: TGTGCCACCAGCAGAGATACGGGAATGAGCTCCTACGAGCAGTACTTC. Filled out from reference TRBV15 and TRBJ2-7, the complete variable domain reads DAMVIQNPRYQVTQFGKPVTLSCSQTLNHNVMYWYQQKSSQAPKLLFHYYDKDFNNEADTPDNFQSRRPNTSFCFLDIRSPGLGDTAMYLCATSRDTGMSSYEQYFGPGTRLTVT.

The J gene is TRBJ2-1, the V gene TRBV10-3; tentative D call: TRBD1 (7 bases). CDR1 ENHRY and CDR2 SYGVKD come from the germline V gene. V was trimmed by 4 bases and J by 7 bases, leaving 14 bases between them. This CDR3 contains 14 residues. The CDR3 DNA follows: TGTGCCATCAGTGCTCAGGGGGGAAGAAATGAGCAGTTCTTC. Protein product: CAISAQGGRNEQFF.